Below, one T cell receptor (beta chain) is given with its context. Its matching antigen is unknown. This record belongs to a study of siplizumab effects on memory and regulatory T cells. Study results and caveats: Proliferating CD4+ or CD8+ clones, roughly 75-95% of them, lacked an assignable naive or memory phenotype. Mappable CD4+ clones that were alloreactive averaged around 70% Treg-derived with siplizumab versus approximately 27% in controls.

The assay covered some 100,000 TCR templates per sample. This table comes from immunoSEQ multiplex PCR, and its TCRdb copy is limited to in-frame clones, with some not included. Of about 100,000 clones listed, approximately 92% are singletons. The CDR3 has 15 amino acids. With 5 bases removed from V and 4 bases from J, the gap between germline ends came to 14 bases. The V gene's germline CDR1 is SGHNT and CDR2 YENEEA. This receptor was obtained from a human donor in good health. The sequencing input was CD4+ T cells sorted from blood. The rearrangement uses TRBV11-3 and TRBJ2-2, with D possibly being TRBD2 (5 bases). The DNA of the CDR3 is TGTGCCAGCAGCCCCGAGAGGGCGGTCACCGGGGAGCTGTTTTTT. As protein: CASSPERAVTGELFF. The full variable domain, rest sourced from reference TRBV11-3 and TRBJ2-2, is EAGVVQSPRYKIIEKKQPVAFWCNPISGHNTLYWYLQNLGQGPELLIRYENEEAVDDSQLPKDRFSAERLKGVDSTLKIQPAELGDSAVYLCASSPERAVTGELFFGEGSRLTVL.